This T cell receptor (beta chain) was recovered during a study of neurological immune-mediated disorders. This clonotype was detected ten times or more. TCRdb reanalysed the 5' RACE reads using MiXCR and keeps one entry per CDR3 protein. Of some 19,000 distinct CDR3 sequences in the sample, 15% were seen once. The germline V and J ends were trimmed by 6 bases and 4 bases, with 15 bases remaining between them. Germline V gene data show CDR1 as DFQATT and CDR2 as SNEGSKA (reference sequence). The CDR3 loop spans 13 amino acids. This receptor was obtained from a female donor with HTLV-1-associated myelopathy (HAM/TSP). Specimen: PBMCs. The genes are TRBV20-1 and TRBJ2-5, with D perhaps assigned TRBD1 or TRBD2 (5 bases each). The CDR3 region is CSAEPEGTETQYF. The CDR3 nucleotides are TGCAGTGCCGAGCCCGAGGGGACAGAGACCCAGTACTTC.